This record looks at one T cell receptor beta chain sequence and its context. Clones were read by immunoSEQ multiplex PCR, and TCRdb kept only the in-frame ones, dropping some. The data contain fewer than 400,000 clones, about 74% of them singletons. This specimen belongs to a study of shared clonotypes between healthy human individuals. CDR3 length: 17 amino acids. V shed 1 base and J shed 2 bases, with 12 bases lying between them. Germline-derived CDR1 and CDR2 are SGHAT and FQNNGV. The clonotype was recovered from a young man in good health. The sequenced sample was memory CD4+ T cells sorted from blood. Subset described: CD45RA-negative fraction. This chain links TRBV11-2 with TRBJ2-6; perhaps TRBD1 as D (5 bases). The CDR3 here is CASSLVGQGTGANVLTF. The CDR3 DNA reads TGTGCCAGCAGCTTAGTGGGCCAGGGAACTGGGGCCAACGTCCTGACTTTC.